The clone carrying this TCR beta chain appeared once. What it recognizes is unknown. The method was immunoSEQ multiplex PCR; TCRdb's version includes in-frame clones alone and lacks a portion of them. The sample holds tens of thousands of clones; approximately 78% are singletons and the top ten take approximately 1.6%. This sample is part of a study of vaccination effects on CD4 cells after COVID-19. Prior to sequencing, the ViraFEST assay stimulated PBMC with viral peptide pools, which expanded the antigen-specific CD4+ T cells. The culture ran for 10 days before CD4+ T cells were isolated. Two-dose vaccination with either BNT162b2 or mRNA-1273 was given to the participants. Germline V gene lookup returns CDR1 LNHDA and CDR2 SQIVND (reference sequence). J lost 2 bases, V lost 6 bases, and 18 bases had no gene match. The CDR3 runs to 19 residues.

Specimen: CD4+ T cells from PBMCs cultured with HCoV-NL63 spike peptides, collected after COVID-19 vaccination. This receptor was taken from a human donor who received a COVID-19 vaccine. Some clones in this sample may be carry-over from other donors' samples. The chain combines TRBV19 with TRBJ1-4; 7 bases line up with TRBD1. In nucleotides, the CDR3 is TGTGCCAGTAGGTTTACGGCTGTTACAGGGGTGAGCACTAATGAAAAACTGTTTTTT. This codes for CASRFTAVTGVSTNEKLFF.